These 23 T cell receptor beta chains share one sample of origin, sequenced in a study of human T cells and chemical hapten exposure. Time point of the sample: pre-sensitization, week 0. Indicated treatment: therapeutic diphenylcyclopropenone sensitization with weekly scalp DPC. TCRdb re-analysed the RACE reads in MiXCR, keeping a single row per CDR3 protein. The profile shows around 330,000 distinct CDR3 sequences, around 5.5% of them singletons. The sequenced sample was whole blood, obtained in connection with sensitization to the hapten diphenylcyclopropenone (DPC). Receptor source: a woman aged 18-29 years with alopecia areata. Some clones in this sample may be carry-over from other donors' samples.

In its sample, this clonotype was seen many times. The CDR3 region has the DNA TGTGCCAGCAGCTTAGAAGGCGGCGGTCAGCCCCAGCATTTT. Translated, it gives CASSLEGGGQPQHF. The V call is TRBV7-3, the J call TRBJ1-5; the D is unclear. The CDR3 contains 14 residues. V gave up 2 bases and J gave up 6 bases, with 11 bases separating them. Germline loops: CDR1 SGHTA, CDR2 FQGTGA.

The chain links TRBV29-1 to TRBJ2-6; no clear D. The V end was cut by 5 bases, the J end by 8 bases, with 16 bases between. Germline CDR1 SQVTM, CDR2 ANQGSEA. This CDR3 spans 14 amino acids. CDR3 protein: CSVHRTDGSNVLTF. CDR3 nucleotides: TGCAGCGTTCATAGGACGGACGGTTCCAACGTCCTGACTTTC.

This clonotype was detected a few times. Written as DNA, the CDR3 is TGTGCCAGCAGCGTGACTTCGGGACTAGCGGGCTCCAATGAGCAGTTCTTC. It specifies CASSVTSGLAGSNEQFF. The genes are TRBV11-2 and TRBJ2-1; 12 positions agree with TRBD2. The CDR3 is 17 amino acids. CDR1 is SGHAT and CDR2 is FQNNGV in the germline V gene. Trimming removed 5 bases from V and 6 bases from J; junction bases left unmatched: 11.

This clonotype came up many times. This chain connects TRBV29-1 to TRBJ1-1; a possible D gene is TRBD1 (6 bases). Trimming left V 4 bases short and J 4 bases short, with 13 bases between. CDR3 length equals 13 residues. The germline V gene encodes CDR1 SQVTM and CDR2 ANQGSEA. This chain's CDR3 is CSVVWGQATEAFF. Written as DNA, the CDR3 is TGCAGCGTTGTCTGGGGGCAGGCCACTGAAGCTTTCTTT.

V usage is TRBV20-1 and J usage is TRBJ2-7, with 8 nucleotides matching TRBD2. V shed 5 bases and J 1 base; nucleotides not matched to a gene: 10. This CDR3 contains 15 residues. The V gene's germline CDR1 is DFQATT and CDR2 SNEGSKA (reference sequence). CDR3 in DNA: TGCAGTGCTCAACCGGGGGGGGCGCGGTCCTACGAGCAGTACTTC. This sequence encodes CSAQPGGARSYEQYF.

The V and J genes are TRBV6-5 and TRBJ1-6, with 7 bases fitting TRBD1. The J segment lost 9 bases and the V segment lost 8 bases, leaving 7 bases of the junction unmatched. The CDR3 runs to 13 residues. Germline V gene lookup returns CDR1 MNHEY and CDR2 SVGAGI. This chain's CDR3 is CASSRGVGSPLHF. CDR3 nucleotides: TGTGCCAGCTCCAGGGGGGTGGGTTCACCCCTCCACTTT.

This clonotype was counted a few times. This rearrangement joins TRBV7-9 to TRBJ1-6, with D maybe TRBD1 (5 bases). Germline lookup yields CDR1 SEHNR and CDR2 FQNEAQ (reference sequence). The CDR3 totals 13 residues. With 1 base removed from V and 8 bases from J, the gap between germline ends came to 6 bases. The CDR3 DNA is TGTGCCAGCAGCTTAGAGGGGTATTCACCCCTCCACTTT. Protein sequence: CASSLEGYSPLHF.

This clonotype came up many times. CDR3 loop: CSASTHFEQSSPLHF. CDR3 sequence (DNA): TGCAGTGCTTCCACCCATTTCGAACAAAGTTCACCCCTCCACTTT. V and J are TRBV20-1 and TRBJ1-6; D ambiguous. Germline values: CDR1 DFQATT, CDR2 SNEGSKA (reference sequence). Trimming pared 5 bases from V and 9 bases from J, leaving 20 bases between. The CDR3 totals 15 residues.

This clonotype has more than one count but fewer than ten. CDR3 residues: CATSEPGSTDTQYF. DNA for the CDR3: TGTGCCACCAGTGAGCCAGGGAGCACAGATACGCAGTATTTT. The V and J genes are TRBV24-1 and TRBJ2-3; D perhaps matches TRBD1 (5 bases). The CDR3 is 14 amino acids. V was shortened by 4 bases and J by 0 bases, with 7 bases between the two germline ends. The germline CDR1 and CDR2 sequences are KGHDR and SFDVKD.

A few counts support this clonotype. This rearrangement joins TRBV12-3 or TRBV12-4 to TRBJ1-6; unclear D gene. The V gene lost 8 bases and the J gene lost 0 bases, with 8 bases spanning the gap. The CDR3 loop spans 14 amino acids. CDR3 in DNA: TGTGCCAGCGCTTCAGACTCCTATAATTCACCCCTCCACTTT. Amino acid sequence: CASASDSYNSPLHF.

This clonotype was counted only a few times. V gene TRBV7-9 combines with J gene TRBJ2-3; perhaps TRBD2 as D (6 bases). Trimming pared 5 bases from V and 3 bases from J, leaving 18 bases between. This CDR3 is built from 16 residues. The V gene's germline CDR1 is SEHNR and CDR2 FQNEAQ (reference sequence). CDR3 bases: TGTGCCAGCAGCCCCAACGCACTAGCCCGGACAGATACGCAGTATTTT. This sequence encodes CASSPNALARTDTQYF.

J is TRBJ1-1 and V is TRBV11-2; 10 bases are a match to TRBD1. V gave up 9 bases and J gave up 5 bases; unmatched junction bases: 6. There are 13 residues in the CDR3. The germline V gene has CDR1 SGHAT and CDR2 FQNNGV. The CDR3 protein is CASTRDRGTEAFF. CDR3 in DNA: TGTGCCAGTACCCGGGACAGGGGAACTGAAGCTTTCTTT. The whole variable domain, remainder taken from reference TRBV11-2 and TRBJ1-1, is EAGVAQSPRYKIIEKRQSVAFWCNPISGHATLYWYQQILGQGPKLLIQFQNNGVVDDSQLPKDRFSAERLKGVDSTLKIQPAKLEDSAVYLCASTRDRGTEAFFGQGTRLTVV.

The chain couples TRBV5-1 to TRBJ1-2; a possible D gene is TRBD1 (5 bases). The CDR3 loop spans 17 amino acids. V was shortened by 0 bases and J by 0 bases, with 15 bases between the two germline ends. CDR1 SGHRS and CDR2 YFSETQ come from the germline V gene. The CDR3 loop reads CASSLGVTGRANYGYTF. The CDR3 bases are TGCGCCAGCAGCTTGGGGGTAACAGGAAGGGCTAACTATGGCTACACCTTC.

At least ten counts were recorded for this clonotype. The chain employs TRBV4-1 and TRBJ2-6; D may be TRBD2 (6 bases). V lost 5 bases to trimming and J lost 0 bases, with 8 bases between them. CDR1 and CDR2 from the germline V gene are MGHRA and YSYEKL. The CDR3 has 15 amino acids. CDR3 sequence: CASSDGSSGANVLTF. CDR3 nucleotide sequence: TGCGCCAGCAGCGACGGGAGCTCTGGGGCCAACGTCCTGACTTTC.

The rearrangement links TRBV20-1 to TRBJ1-6; tentatively, D is TRBD1 (5 bases). Trimming took 5 bases from V and 3 from J, leaving 14 bases between them. This CDR3 has 15 residues. Looked up from germline, CDR1 is DFQATT and CDR2 is SNEGSKA (reference sequence). CDR3: CSAGRDGYYNSPLHF. CDR3 in DNA: TGCAGTGCTGGTAGGGACGGCTACTATAATTCACCCCTCCACTTT.

CDR3 in amino acids: CASSPGDRQAGEQYF. The CDR3, as DNA: TGTGCCAGCTCACCAGGGGACAGGCAGGCCGGCGAGCAGTACTTC. The V and J genes are TRBV18 and TRBJ2-7, with 8 positions matching TRBD1. Germline lookup yields CDR1 KGHSH and CDR2 LQKENI. Trimming at V came to 2 bases and at J to 6 bases, leaving 9 bases not matched to a gene. The CDR3 runs to 15 residues.

This clonotype was detected ten times or more. V usage is TRBV10-2 and J usage is TRBJ1-6, with D hard to call. The CDR3 loop spans 13 amino acids. Germline V gives CDR1 WSHSY, CDR2 SAAADI. V was pared by 3 bases and J by 7 bases, with 7 bases between. The CDR3 bases are TGCGCCAGCAGTGACTTACGAAATTCACCCCTCCACTTT. The encoded protein is CASSDLRNSPLHF.

This clonotype was recorded a few times. The rearrangement links TRBV7-2 to TRBJ2-3; 7 nucleotides line up with TRBD2. Trimming cost V 10 bases and J 2 bases; bases outside gene matches: 9. CDR1 SGHTA and CDR2 FQGNSA come from the germline V gene. The CDR3 sequence is 14 residues long. CDR3 loop: CATLAGVSTDTQYF. The CDR3 nucleotides read TGTGCCACTCTGGCGGGGGTGTCCACAGATACGCAGTATTTT.

The chain recombines TRBV12-3 or TRBV12-4 with TRBJ1-2; D ambiguous. The V end lost 6 bases, the J end lost 3 bases, and 20 bases lay between the germline ends. This CDR3 spans 16 amino acids. CDR3 DNA: TGTGCCAGCAGCCTCGTCCTGACATACGGCGACTATGGCTACACCTTC. Its protein is CASSLVLTYGDYGYTF.

V gene TRBV28 combines with J gene TRBJ1-6; D is unclear. This CDR3 region has 11 residues. The V end lost 3 bases, the J end lost 10 bases, and 4 bases lay between the germline ends. From germline, CDR1 is MDHEN and CDR2 SYDVKM. CDR3 loop: CASSFRSPLHF. The CDR3 nucleotides are TGTGCCAGCAGTTTCCGGTCACCCCTCCACTTT.

This clonotype was recorded many times. The limits of the CDR3 on the DNA are not certain, so only TCRdb's listed CDR3 is given. This sequence joins TRBV12-3 or TRBV12-4 and TRBJ1-1; no check of the table's D call, TRBD1, against the DNA was made. The CDR3 contains 12 residues when both ends are counted. The CDR3 here is CASSFGQGNTFF.

This clonotype has at least ten counts. V and J are TRBV5-1 and TRBJ1-1; TRBD1 matches 7 bases. The V gene's germline CDR1 is SGHRS and CDR2 YFSETQ. V lost 4 bases and J lost 6; bases outside the gene matches: 9. CDR3 length: 14 amino acids. CDR3 sequence: CASSPETGLAEAFF. CDR3 bases: TGCGCCAGCAGCCCCGAGACAGGGTTGGCTGAAGCTTTCTTT.

This clonotype was observed at least ten times. The rearrangement links TRBV20-1 to TRBJ1-5; no reliable D call. The CDR3 totals 13 residues. V lost 4 bases and J lost 7, with 14 bases in between. Per germline, CDR1 DFQATT and CDR2 SNEGSKA (reference sequence). CDR3 protein: CSAKTSGLQPQHF. As DNA, the CDR3 is TGCAGTGCTAAGACGTCGGGTCTCCAGCCCCAGCATTTT.